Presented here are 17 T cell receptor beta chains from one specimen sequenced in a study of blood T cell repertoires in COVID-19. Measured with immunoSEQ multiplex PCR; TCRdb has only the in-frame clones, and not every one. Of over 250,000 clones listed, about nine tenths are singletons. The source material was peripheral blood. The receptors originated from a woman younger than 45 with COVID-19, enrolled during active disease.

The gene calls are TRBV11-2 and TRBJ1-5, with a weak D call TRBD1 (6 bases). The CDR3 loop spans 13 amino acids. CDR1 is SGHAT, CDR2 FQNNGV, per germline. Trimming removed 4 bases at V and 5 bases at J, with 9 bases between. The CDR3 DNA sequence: TGTGCCAGCAGCTACAGGGAAGATCAGCCCCAGCATTTT. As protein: CASSYREDQPQHF.

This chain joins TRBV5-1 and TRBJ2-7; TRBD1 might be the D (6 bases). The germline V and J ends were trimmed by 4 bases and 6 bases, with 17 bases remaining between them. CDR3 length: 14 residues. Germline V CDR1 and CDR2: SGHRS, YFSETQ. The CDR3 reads CASSLTTGNGEQYF. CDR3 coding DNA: TGCGCCAGCAGCCTAACTACAGGGAATGGCGAGCAGTACTTC. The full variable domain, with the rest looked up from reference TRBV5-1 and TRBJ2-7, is KAGVTQTPRYLIKTRGQQVTLSCSPISGHRSVSWYQQTPGQGLQFLFEYFSETQRNKGNFPGRFSGRQFSNSRSEMNVSTLELGDSALYLCASSLTTGNGEQYFGPGTRLTVT.

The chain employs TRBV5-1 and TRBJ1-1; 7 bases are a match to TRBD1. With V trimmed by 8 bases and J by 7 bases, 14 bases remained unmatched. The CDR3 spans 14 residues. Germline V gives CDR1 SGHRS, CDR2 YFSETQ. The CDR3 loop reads CASQTEGAVSEAFF. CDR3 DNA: TGCGCCAGTCAAACCGAGGGGGCAGTAAGTGAAGCTTTCTTT.

The chain's CDR3 is CASSRRDRFGEAFF. In nucleotides, the CDR3 is TGTGCCAGCAGTCGCAGGGACAGGTTCGGTGAAGCTTTCTTT. The V and J genes are TRBV28 and TRBJ1-1; TRBD1 aligns across 8 bases. V lost 5 bases, J lost 7 bases, and 9 bases stayed unmatched. The CDR3 runs 14 residues. Per the germline V gene, CDR1 is MDHEN and CDR2 is SYDVKM.

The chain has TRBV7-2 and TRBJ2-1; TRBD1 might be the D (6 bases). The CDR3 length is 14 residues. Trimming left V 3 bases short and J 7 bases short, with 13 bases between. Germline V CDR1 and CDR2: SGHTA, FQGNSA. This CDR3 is CASSFGSTGNEQFF. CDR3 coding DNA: TGTGCCAGCAGCTTCGGGTCGACAGGAAATGAGCAGTTCTTC.

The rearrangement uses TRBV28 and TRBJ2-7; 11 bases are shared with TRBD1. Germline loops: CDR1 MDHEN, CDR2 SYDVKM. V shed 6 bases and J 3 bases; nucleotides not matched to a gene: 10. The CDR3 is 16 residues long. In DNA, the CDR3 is TGTGCCAGCAGCTCCGCGGGGACAGGGGGAAACTACGAGCAGTACTTC. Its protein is CASSSAGTGGNYEQYF.

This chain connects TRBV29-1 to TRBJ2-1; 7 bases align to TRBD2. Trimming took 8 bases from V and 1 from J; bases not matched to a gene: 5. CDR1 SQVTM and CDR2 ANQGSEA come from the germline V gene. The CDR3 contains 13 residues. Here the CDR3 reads CSPLSGSYNEQFF. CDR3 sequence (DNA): TGCAGCCCCCTTAGCGGGTCCTACAATGAGCAGTTCTTC.

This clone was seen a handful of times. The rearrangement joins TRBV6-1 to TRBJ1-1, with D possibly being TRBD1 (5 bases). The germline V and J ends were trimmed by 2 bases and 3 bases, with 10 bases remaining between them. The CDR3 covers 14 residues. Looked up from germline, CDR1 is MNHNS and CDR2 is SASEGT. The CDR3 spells CASSERGRDTEAFF. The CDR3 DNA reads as TGTGCCAGCAGTGAAAGGGGCAGAGACACTGAAGCTTTCTTT.

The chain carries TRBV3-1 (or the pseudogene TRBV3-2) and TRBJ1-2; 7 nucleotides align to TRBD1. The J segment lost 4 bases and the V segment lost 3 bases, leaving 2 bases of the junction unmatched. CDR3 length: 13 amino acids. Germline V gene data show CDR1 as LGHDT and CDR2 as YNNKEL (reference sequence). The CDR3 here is CASSQGQFYGYTF. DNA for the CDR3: TGTGCCAGCAGCCAGGGACAGTTCTATGGCTACACCTTC.

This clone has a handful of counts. In DNA form, the CDR3 reads TGTGCCAGCAGTTTAGCAGGGGGCAGTGGCTACACCTTC. Protein product: CASSLAGGSGYTF. This sequence joins TRBV27 and TRBJ1-2; 8 bases match TRBD1. This CDR3 has 13 amino acids. Germline trimming cut 2 bases from V and 7 bases from J; bases unmatched to any gene: 3. From germline, CDR1 is MNHEY and CDR2 SMNVEV (reference sequence).

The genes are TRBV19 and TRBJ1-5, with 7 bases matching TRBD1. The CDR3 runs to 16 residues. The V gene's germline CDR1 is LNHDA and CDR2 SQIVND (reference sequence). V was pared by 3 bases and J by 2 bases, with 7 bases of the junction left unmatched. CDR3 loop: CASSIEGARGNQPQHF. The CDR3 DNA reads TGTGCCAGTAGTATTGAGGGGGCGCGGGGCAATCAGCCCCAGCATTTT.

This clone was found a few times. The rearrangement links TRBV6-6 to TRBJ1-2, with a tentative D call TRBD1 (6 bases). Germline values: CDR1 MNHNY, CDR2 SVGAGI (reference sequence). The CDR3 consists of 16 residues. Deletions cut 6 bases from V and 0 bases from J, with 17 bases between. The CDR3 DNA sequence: TGTGCCAGCAGCGACAGGTCCTCCTCCTCTAACTATGGCTACACCTTC. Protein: CASSDRSSSSNYGYTF.

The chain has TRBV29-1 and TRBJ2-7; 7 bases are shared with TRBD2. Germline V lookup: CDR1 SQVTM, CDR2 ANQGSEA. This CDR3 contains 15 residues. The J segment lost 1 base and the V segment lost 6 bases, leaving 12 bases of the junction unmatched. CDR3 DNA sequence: TGCAGCGTCAATCAGGGTCCGGGAGGATCCTACGAGCAGTACTTC. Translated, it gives CSVNQGPGGSYEQYF.

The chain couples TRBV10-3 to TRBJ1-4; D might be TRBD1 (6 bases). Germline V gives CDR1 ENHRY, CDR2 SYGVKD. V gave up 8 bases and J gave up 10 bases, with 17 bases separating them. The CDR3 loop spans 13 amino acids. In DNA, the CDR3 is TGTGCCATCCGGGACATCCTAGAGGGAAAACTGTTTTTT. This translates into CAIRDILEGKLFF.

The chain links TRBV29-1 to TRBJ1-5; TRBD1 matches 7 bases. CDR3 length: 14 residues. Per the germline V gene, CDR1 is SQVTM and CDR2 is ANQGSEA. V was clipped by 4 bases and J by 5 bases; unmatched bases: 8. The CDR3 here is CSVGDSRKDQPQHF. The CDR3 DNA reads TGCAGCGTTGGGGACAGTCGAAAAGATCAGCCCCAGCATTTT.

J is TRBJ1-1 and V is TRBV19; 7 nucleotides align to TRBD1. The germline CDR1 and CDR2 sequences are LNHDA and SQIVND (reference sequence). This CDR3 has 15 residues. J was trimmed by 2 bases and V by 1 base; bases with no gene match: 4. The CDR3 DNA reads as TGTGCCAGTAGTATAGCGGGACAGCCCAACACTGAAGCTTTCTTT. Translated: CASSIAGQPNTEAFF.

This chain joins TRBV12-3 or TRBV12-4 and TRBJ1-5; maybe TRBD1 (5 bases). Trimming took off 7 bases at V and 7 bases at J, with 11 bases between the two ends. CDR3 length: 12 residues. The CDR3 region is CASNIGVQPQHF. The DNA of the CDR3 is TGTGCCAGCAACATAGGGGTCCAGCCCCAGCATTTT.